These T cell receptor beta chains were read from a single sample in a study of monozygotic twins with cystic fibrosis. Data came from immunoSEQ multiplex PCR; TCRdb stores just in-frame clones and leaves some out. This table has some 35,000 clones, over 80% appearing once. The sample comprised blood. These receptors all come from a boy between 2 and 10 years old with cystic fibrosis. Both conserved end residues are part of each CDR3. Each record gives: clone size, V gene, D gene, CDR3 length, J gene, CDR3 protein, CDR3 DNA. D genes are given only for firm matches. Clone size, where shown, is once, few, many, or a class for clones that have expanded.

>.|TRBV27|TRBD1|16|TRBJ2-5
CASSLYSGGVGETQYF
TGTGCCAGCAGTTTATACTCAGGGGGTGTGGGAGAGACCCAGTACTTC
>.|TRBV12-5|TRBD1|16|TRBJ1-6
CASGQEGGFYNSPLHF
TGTGCTAGTGGTCAGGAAGGGGGCTTCTATAATTCACCCCTCCACTTT
>.|TRBV19|.|12|TRBJ1-1
CASRPGATEAFF
TGTGCCAGTAGACCGGGGGCCACTGAAGCTTTCTTT
>.|TRBV7-6|TRBD2|17|TRBJ2-1
CASSLGSWSGGADEQFF
TGTGCCAGCAGCTTAGGAAGCTGGAGCGGGGGAGCAGATGAGCAGTTCTTC
>.|TRBV7-8|TRBD1|17|TRBJ1-5
CASSLIGQGVDNQPQHF
TGTGCCAGCAGCTTAATAGGACAGGGGGTGGACAATCAGCCCCAGCATTTT
>.|TRBV18|.|15|TRBJ2-6
CASSPAGAGANVLTF
TGTGCCAGCTCACCAGCAGGGGCTGGGGCCAACGTCCTGACTTTC
>.|TRBV7-2|TRBD1|16|TRBJ1-6
CASRYRGLSGNSPLHF
TGTGCCAGCAGGTACAGGGGGCTAAGCGGTAATTCACCCCTCCACTTT
>.|TRBV5-1|TRBD1|15|TRBJ1-1
CASRGDTGERTEAFF
TGCGCCAGCAGGGGTGATACAGGGGAAAGGACTGAAGCTTTCTTT
>once|TRBV13|.|13|TRBJ1-5
CASSAGNNQPQHF
TGTGCCAGCAGCGCAGGAAACAATCAGCCCCAGCATTTT
>.|TRBV9|.|14|TRBJ1-2
CASSPDLGAYGYTF
TGTGCCAGCAGCCCGGACTTGGGGGCCTATGGCTACACCTTC
>few|TRBV6-1|.|14|TRBJ1-5
CATNGARGNQPQHF
TGTGCCACCAACGGGGCAAGGGGCAATCAGCCCCAGCATTTT
>.|TRBV5-6|TRBD1|14|TRBJ2-2
CASSPGTATGELFF
TGTGCCAGCAGCCCAGGGACAGCCACCGGGGAGCTGTTTTTT
>few|TRBV7-9|.|13|TRBJ1-2
CASSFGENYGYTF
TGTGCCAGCAGCTTTGGGGAGAACTATGGCTACACCTTC
>.|TRBV6-1|TRBD2|17|TRBJ2-4
CASSDLTSPLAKNIQYF
TGTGCCAGCAGTGATTTGACTAGCCCTCTAGCCAAAAACATTCAGTACTTC
>.|TRBV5-4|TRBD2|16|TRBJ2-3
CASSFVSGGTVDTQYF
TGTGCCAGCAGCTTCGTTAGCGGGGGTACGGTAGATACGCAGTATTTT
>.|TRBV29-1|.|13|TRBJ1-2
CSVPYQWGFGYTF
TGCAGCGTTCCATACCAGTGGGGGTTTGGCTACACCTTC
>.|TRBV9|.|14|TRBJ2-7
CASSVGGETEEQYF
TGTGCCAGCAGCGTAGGGGGAGAGACGGAAGAGCAGTACTTC
>.|TRBV19|TRBD1|17|TRBJ2-7
CASSPERRDRGFYEQYF
TGTGCCAGTAGTCCCGAGCGCCGGGACAGGGGTTTCTACGAGCAGTACTTC
>once|TRBV9|TRBD2|16|TRBJ2-7
CASSGGTSPNSYEQYF
TGTGCCAGCAGCGGGGGGACTAGCCCTAACTCCTACGAGCAGTACTTC
>once|TRBV6-1|TRBD1|18|TRBJ2-2
CASSENPGQGINTGELFF
TGTGCCAGCAGTGAAAACCCGGGACAGGGGATTAACACCGGGGAGCTGTTTTTT
>.|TRBV5-1|.|15|TRBJ2-6
CASSLDPLGANVLTF
TGCGCCAGCAGCCTTGACCCCCTTGGGGCCAACGTCCTGACTTTC
>.|TRBV6-5|.|16|TRBJ2-3
CASSSEGGATRGTQYF
TGTGCCAGCAGTTCGGAGGGGGGGGCAACGAGGGGTACGCAGTATTTT
>.|TRBV19|.|16|TRBJ1-4
CASSIRFSITNEKLFF
TGTGCCAGTAGTATAAGGTTCTCCATCACTAATGAAAAACTGTTTTTT
>.|TRBV14|.|16|TRBJ2-3
CASSPAPGLHTDTQYF
TGTGCCAGCAGCCCAGCACCGGGACTTCACACAGATACGCAGTATTTT
>.|TRBV11-3|.|14|TRBJ2-7
CASSLLWGPYEQYF
TGTGCCAGCAGCCTGTTGTGGGGCCCCTACGAGCAGTACTTC
>.|TRBV19|.|15|TRBJ1-4
CASSPDGTTNEKLFF
TGTGCCAGTAGTCCCGACGGGACAACTAATGAAAAACTGTTTTTT
>.|TRBV18|TRBD1|15|TRBJ1-4
CASSPRDRFNEKLFF
TGTGCCAGCTCACCCCGGGACAGATTTAATGAAAAACTGTTTTTT
>.|TRBV4-2|TRBD2|15|TRBJ2-3
CASTSGGPSTDTQYF
TGTGCCAGCACTAGCGGGGGTCCTAGCACAGATACGCAGTATTTT
>.|TRBV11-3|.|13|TRBJ2-3
CASSSTPTDTQYF
TGTGCCAGCAGCTCAACACCCACAGATACGCAGTATTTT
>.|TRBV5-1|TRBD1|15|TRBJ1-2
CASSLGGTANYGYTF
TGCGCCAGCAGCTTGGGAGGGACAGCTAACTATGGCTACACCTTC
>.|TRBV6-6|.|14|TRBJ1-3
CASSPAASGNTIYF
TGTGCCAGCAGCCCGGCAGCCTCTGGAAACACCATATATTTT
>.|TRBV6-5|TRBD1|15|TRBJ1-6
CASSYSGQGDSPLHF
TGTGCCAGCAGTTACTCCGGACAGGGGGATTCACCCCTCCACTTT
>.|TRBV6-5|TRBD2|14|TRBJ2-5
CASSYTSGGETQYF
TGTGCCAGCAGTTACACTAGCGGGGGGGAGACCCAGTACTTC
>.|TRBV27|.|13|TRBJ2-3
CASSLPNTDTQYF
TGTGCCAGCAGTTTACCAAATACAGATACGCAGTATTTT